What follows are 21 T cell receptor beta chains derived from one specimen sequenced in a study of T cell repertoires in cytomegalovirus infection. Using its own MiXCR run on the reads, TCRdb lists one record per CDR3 protein. Among 500,000 to 600,000 distinct CDR3 sequences, about 17% were seen once, and the ten largest hold 20% to 30%. Sample: CD8+ T cells from PBMCs. The receptors shown here come from a human donor in good health (CMV status not recorded). Some clones in this sample may be carry-over from other donors' samples.

This clonotype was counted at least ten times. The rearrangement uses TRBV7-6 and TRBJ1-2, with 9 bases that match TRBD1. Germline-derived CDR1 and CDR2 are SGHVS and FNYEAQ. The junction had 6 bases not matched to a gene; V was cut back by 1 base and J by 6 bases. There are 15 residues in the CDR3. The CDR3 is CASSLGQGVPHGYTF. Written as DNA, the CDR3 is TGTGCCAGCAGCTTAGGACAGGGGGTACCGCATGGCTACACCTTC.

This clonotype was found once. V gene TRBV9 combines with J gene TRBJ2-5, with TRBD1 as a possible D gene (6 bases). The CDR3 is 14 amino acids. V was clipped by 4 bases and J by 2 bases, with 12 bases between them. Germline assignment: CDR1 SGDLS and CDR2 YYNGEE. The CDR3 nucleotides are TGTGCCAGCAGCCCCGCAGGGGAGCAAGAGACCCAGTACTTC. Translation: CASSPAGEQETQYF.

Comment on this clonotype: This CDR3 fails to terminate in the conserved phenylalanine or tryptophan, so it likely reflects a read error. The CDR3 is CARSLLGATEAFC. DNA of the CDR3: TGTGCCAGAAGCTTACTGGGAGCCACTGAAGCTTTCTGT. The rearrangement uses TRBV7-4 and TRBJ1-1; D is unresolved. Germline V lookup: CDR1 SGHVT, CDR2 SQSDAQ. CDR3 length: 13 residues.

This clonotype was picked up many times. The chain has TRBV28 and TRBJ1-2, with TRBD1 as a possible D gene (5 bases). CDR1 is MDHEN, CDR2 SYDVKM, per germline. The CDR3 runs to 18 residues. V lost 2 bases to trimming and J lost 4 bases, with 23 bases between them. The CDR3 nucleotides are TGTGCCAGCAGTTTAGAGGGGCGATCACAGGTCAGGGCCTATGGCTACACCTTC. Protein sequence: CASSLEGRSQVRAYGYTF.

The rearrangement joins TRBV4-1 to TRBJ2-4; no clear D. V was pared by 3 bases and J by 0 bases, with 9 bases between. This CDR3 comprises 15 residues. Germline-derived CDR1 and CDR2 are MGHRA and YSYEKL. CDR3 protein: CASSHSELAKNIQYF. The CDR3 nucleotides are TGCGCCAGCAGCCACAGCGAACTAGCCAAAAACATTCAGTACTTC.

This rearrangement joins TRBV20-1 to TRBJ1-1; D ambiguous. This CDR3 comprises 14 residues. The germline V gene encodes CDR1 DFQATT and CDR2 SNEGSKA (reference sequence). With 2 bases removed from V and 0 bases from J, the gap between germline ends came to 10 bases. CDR3: CSARPGFMNTEAFF. In nucleotides, the CDR3 is TGCAGTGCTAGACCAGGCTTTATGAACACTGAAGCTTTCTTT.

This clonotype was detected a few times. An end of the junction differs from the germline gene, which may be a read error. The chain employs TRBV5-3 and TRBJ2-1, with TRBD2 as a possible D gene (6 bases). TRBV5-3 falls under the ORF class, with uncertain function. CDR3 size: 14 residues. CDR3 in amino acids: CASSLEASENEQFF. The CDR3 nucleotides are TGTGCCAGCAGCTTGGAGGCTAGCGAGAATGAGCAGTTCTTC.

This chain joins TRBV6-1 and TRBJ1-1, with 8 bases fitting TRBD1. Germline CDR1 and CDR2: MNHNS and SASEGT. Trimming took 4 bases from V and 2 from J; bases not matched to a gene: 6. The CDR3 extends over 15 amino acids. The CDR3 nucleotides are TGTGCCAGCAGTGCCCCCGGGACAGGAAACACTGAAGCTTTCTTT. As protein: CASSAPGTGNTEAFF.

Only a few counts were recorded for this clonotype. The rearrangement uses TRBV2 and TRBJ2-3; D possibly matches TRBD1 or TRBD2 (5 bases each). The CDR3 length is 14 residues. Deletions cut 8 bases from V and 5 bases from J, with 17 bases between. Per the germline V gene, CDR1 is SNHLY and CDR2 is FYNNEI. The CDR3 nucleotides read TGTGCCAGCCCTAGCTCCGCAGGGAGAGATACGCAGTATTTT. It codes for CASPSSAGRDTQYF.

This chain links TRBV5-7 with TRBJ1-1, with 7 bases that match TRBD1. TRBV5-7 is given ORF status, its function remaining uncertain. V was clipped by 4 bases and J by 4 bases; unmatched bases: 16. The CDR3 totals 17 residues. CDR3 DNA: TGTGCCAGCAGCGCCCAGGTGTTTAGACAGGGAGGCACTGAAGCTTTCTTT. Protein sequence: CASSAQVFRQGGTEAFF.

This clonotype has a count of ten or more. This sequence joins TRBV4-1 and TRBJ1-5; no reliable D call. Germline V gives CDR1 MGHRA, CDR2 YSYEKL. V was cut by 0 bases and J by 5 bases, with 8 bases left in between. The CDR3 runs to 14 residues. The chain's CDR3 is CASSQDLGDQPQHF. CDR3 DNA: TGCGCCAGCAGCCAAGATCTCGGGGATCAGCCCCAGCATTTT.

The chain employs TRBV11-1 and TRBJ2-7; D is undetermined. V lost 1 base to trimming and J lost 5 bases, with 12 bases between them. Germline lookup yields CDR1 SGHAT and CDR2 FQDESV (reference sequence). This CDR3 spans 14 amino acids. The CDR3 bases are TGTGCCAGCAGCTTAGGGGCTGGATTCGACGAGCAGTACTTC. This translates into CASSLGAGFDEQYF. The variable domain in full, completed from reference TRBV11-1 and TRBJ2-7, reads EAEVAQSPRYKITEKSQAVAFWCDPISGHATLYWYRQILGQGPELLVQFQDESVVDDSQLPKDRFSAERLKGVDSTLKIQPAELGDSAMYLCASSLGAGFDEQYFGPGTRLTVT.

This clonotype was picked up a small number of times. The genes are TRBV13 and TRBJ2-5, with D possibly called TRBD1 or TRBD2 (6 bases each). The CDR3 loop spans 16 amino acids. V dropped 5 bases and J dropped 3 bases, with 19 bases sitting between them. Per the germline V gene, CDR1 is PRHDT and CDR2 is FYEKMQ (reference sequence). CDR3 DNA sequence: TGTGCCAGCAGCCTTCGGGGGCGATACATGAAAGAGACCCAGTACTTC. Translating it yields CASSLRGRYMKETQYF.

The rearrangement uses TRBV4-1 and TRBJ1-2, with D unclear. The V gene lost 1 base and the J gene lost 0 bases, with 9 bases spanning the gap. In germline, CDR1 is MGHRA, CDR2 YSYEKL. The CDR3 runs 15 residues. CDR3 residues: CASSQGPRTNYGYTF. DNA for the CDR3: TGCGCCAGCAGCCAAGGGCCCAGGACTAACTATGGCTACACCTTC.

This chain uses TRBV27 with TRBJ1-6, with 7 bases lining up with TRBD1. This CDR3 is 15 amino acids long. After removal of 2 bases from V and 10 bases from J, the junction contained 8 bases not matched to a gene. Looked up from germline, CDR1 is MNHEY and CDR2 is SMNVEV (reference sequence). This chain's CDR3 is CASSLVTGLLSPLHF. CDR3 DNA: TGTGCCAGCAGTTTAGTGACAGGGCTTCTCTCACCCCTCCACTTT.

This clonotype was seen repeatedly, ten times or more. The chain is built from TRBV12-3 or TRBV12-4 and TRBJ1-2, with 7 bases matching TRBD1. After removal of 4 bases from V and 6 bases from J, the junction contained 17 bases not matched to a gene. The CDR3 runs 17 residues. The CDR3 is CASSSVRKDRIKDGYTF. The CDR3 coding sequence is TGTGCCAGCAGTTCAGTACGAAAGGACAGGATTAAGGATGGCTACACCTTC.

J is TRBJ2-7 and V is TRBV2; perhaps TRBD2 as D (5 bases). The length of the CDR3 is 11 residues. The germline CDR1 and CDR2 sequences are SNHLY and FYNNEI. V shed 6 bases and J shed 6 bases, with 9 bases lying between them. CDR3 sequence (DNA): TGTGCCAGCAGGGCGGGTTTCGAGCAGTACTTC. Translating it yields CASRAGFEQYF.

This rearrangement joins TRBV2 to TRBJ2-7; D remains ambiguous. V gave up 7 bases and J gave up 3 bases, with 7 bases separating them. CDR3 size: 11 residues. In germline, CDR1 is SNHLY, CDR2 FYNNEI. The CDR3 DNA sequence: TGTGCCAGCACGGACGTCTACGAGCAGTACTTC. Its translation is CASTDVYEQYF.

This clonotype has a count of ten or more. The chain uses TRBV6-5 and TRBJ2-7, with TRBD1 identical over 8 bases. This CDR3 contains 18 residues. With V trimmed by 5 bases and J by 0 bases, 15 bases remained unmatched. Germline V CDR1 and CDR2: MNHEY, SVGAGI. This chain's CDR3 is CASSPSQDRVSGSYEQYF. CDR3 nucleotides: TGTGCCAGCAGTCCATCCCAGGACAGGGTATCCGGCTCCTACGAGCAGTACTTC.

This clonotype was seen many times. The chain recombines TRBV7-9 with TRBJ1-1; D ambiguous. The CDR3 covers 13 residues. Germline CDR1 and CDR2: SEHNR and FQNEAQ (reference sequence). V was cut by 5 bases and J by 7 bases, with 14 bases left in between. The CDR3 sequence: CASSAVGAGEAFF. The DNA of the CDR3 is TGTGCCAGCAGCGCTGTGGGAGCGGGTGAAGCTTTCTTT.

This clonotype was picked up many times. The V call is TRBV6-1, the J call TRBJ1-6; D might be TRBD1 (5 bases). This CDR3 is built from 13 residues. Germline CDR1 MNHNS, CDR2 SASEGT. The V end was cut by 2 bases, the J end by 10 bases, with 9 bases between. Written as DNA, the CDR3 is TGTGCCAGCAGTGAATTTGGGGACTCACCCCTCCACTTT. This gives the protein CASSEFGDSPLHF.